This T cell receptor (beta chain) was recovered during a study of T cells after yellow fever vaccination. Across the whole study: Fractions of low cell number were prepared using SMART-Seq v4 Ultra Low Input.

TCRdb independently ran MiXCR on the 5' RACE reads; one entry per CDR3 protein. The data contain around 300,000 distinct CDR3 sequences, approximately 4.3% of them singletons. The specimen was PBMCs, collected 15 days after the yellow fever booster vaccination. The source is a man aged 18 to 30 who received the YFV17D yellow fever vaccine.

The CDR3 region has the DNA TGTGCCAGCAGCCAAGATCGGAATCTTCCGGATACGCAGTATTTT. Amino acids: CASSQDRNLPDTQYF. The J gene is TRBJ2-3, the V gene TRBV4-2; no definite D call. V lost 0 bases and J 6 bases, leaving 13 bases between the germline ends. Germline V lookup: CDR1 LGHNA, CDR2 YNFKEQ. The CDR3 runs to 15 residues.